This T cell receptor (beta chain) is drawn from a study of T cell repertoires in cytomegalovirus infection. Overall study context: Public TCR beta signatures provided an indication of both CMV infection and a matching HLA type. General observations from the study: Summed frequency of public TCR beta families distinguished CMV carriers with the relevant HLA. Predominance within the ex vivo response was attributable to HLA-C-restricted CMV-specific TCR beta clonotypes.

TCRdb analysed the reads with MiXCR anew, one entry per CDR3 protein. The sample includes approximately 97,000 distinct CDR3 sequences, 16% seen only once; the top ten take more than 7%. This clonotype occurred a few times. As yet, its antigen is unknown. Losses at the gene ends were 6 bases for V and 6 bases for J; bases not matched to a gene: 9. The CDR3 has 16 residues. The germline V gene encodes CDR1 MNHNY and CDR2 SVGAGI (reference sequence). What was sequenced was PBMCs. V gene TRBV6-6 combines with J gene TRBJ2-3; 13 nucleotides agree with TRBD2. This clonotype was sampled from a human donor in good health (CMV status not recorded). Some clones in this sample may be carry-over from other donors' samples. The DNA for the CDR3 is TGTGCCAGCAGCGACGACTCGACTAGCGGGGGGGATACGCAGTATTTT. Translated: CASSDDSTSGGDTQYF.